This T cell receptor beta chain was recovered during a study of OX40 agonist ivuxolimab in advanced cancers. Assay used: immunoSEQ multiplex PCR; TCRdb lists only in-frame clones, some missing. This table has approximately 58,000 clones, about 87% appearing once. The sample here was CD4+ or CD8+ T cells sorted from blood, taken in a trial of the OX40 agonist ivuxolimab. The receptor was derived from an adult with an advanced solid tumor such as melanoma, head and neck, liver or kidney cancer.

The CDR3 is CASSLGGFNYGYTF. The CDR3 DNA follows: TGTGCCAGCAGCCTGGGAGGGTTTAACTATGGCTACACCTTC. The chain links TRBV13 to TRBJ1-2; D is unclear. V lost 5 bases, J lost 1 base, and 11 bases lay in between. The CDR3 has 14 residues. Germline V lookup: CDR1 PRHDT, CDR2 FYEKMQ (reference sequence).